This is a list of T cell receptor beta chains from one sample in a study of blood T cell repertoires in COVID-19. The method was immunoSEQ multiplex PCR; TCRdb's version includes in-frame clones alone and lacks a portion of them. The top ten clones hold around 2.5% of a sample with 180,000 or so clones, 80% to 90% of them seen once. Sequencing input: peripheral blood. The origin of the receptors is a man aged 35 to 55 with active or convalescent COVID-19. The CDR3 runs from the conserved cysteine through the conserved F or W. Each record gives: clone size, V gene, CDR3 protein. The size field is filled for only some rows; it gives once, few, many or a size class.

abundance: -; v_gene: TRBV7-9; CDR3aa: CASSLQGSTDTQYF
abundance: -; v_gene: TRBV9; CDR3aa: CASSVGASGGRYEQYF
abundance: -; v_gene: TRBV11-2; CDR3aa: CASSLEGRGTNYGYTF
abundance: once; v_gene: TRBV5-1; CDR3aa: CASSSIGTGSSLGPEAFF
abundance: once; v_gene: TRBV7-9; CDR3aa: CASSFVTGVYNEQFF
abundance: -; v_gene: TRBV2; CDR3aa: CASSITGATPTEAFF
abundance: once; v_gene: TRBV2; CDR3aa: CASSFQGLTNEKLFF
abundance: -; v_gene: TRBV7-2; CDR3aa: CASSLVSRNQPQHF
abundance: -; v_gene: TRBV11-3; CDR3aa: CASSLYGDSSYNEQFF
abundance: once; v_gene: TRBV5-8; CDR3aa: CASSSGQGGVKLFF
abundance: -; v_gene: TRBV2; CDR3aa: CASSGGVYMNTEAFF
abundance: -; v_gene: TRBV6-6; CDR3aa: CASTPLGEGLTEAFF
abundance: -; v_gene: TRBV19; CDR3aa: CASSLANTGELFF
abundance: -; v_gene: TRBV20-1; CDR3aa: CSASPGQGIQETQYF
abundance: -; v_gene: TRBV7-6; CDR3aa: CASSAIPWAPALNNEKLFF
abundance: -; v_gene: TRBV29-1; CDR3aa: CSVESHFYGYTF
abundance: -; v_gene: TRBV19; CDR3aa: CAKPHRGGQPQHF
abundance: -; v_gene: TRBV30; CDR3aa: CAWSVGRDYGYTF
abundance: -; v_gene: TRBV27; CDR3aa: CASSLGGPYEQYF
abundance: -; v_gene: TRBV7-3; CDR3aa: CASSWGPGNTIYF
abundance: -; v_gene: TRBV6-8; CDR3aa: CASSYPGGGEQYF
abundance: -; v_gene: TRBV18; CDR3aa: CASSQQGNTEAFF
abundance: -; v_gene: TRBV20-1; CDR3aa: CSARLNTEAFF
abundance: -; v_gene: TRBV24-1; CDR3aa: CATSARDRVYNEQFF
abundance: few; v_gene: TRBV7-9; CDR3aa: CASSPPGWYGYTF
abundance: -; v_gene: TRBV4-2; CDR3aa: CASSQEGAEYSNQPQHF
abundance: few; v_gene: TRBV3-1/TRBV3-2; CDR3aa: CASSHKRHHNSPLHF
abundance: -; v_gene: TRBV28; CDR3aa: CASRYAGTENSPLHF
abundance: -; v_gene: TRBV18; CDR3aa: CASSQGDQEKLFF
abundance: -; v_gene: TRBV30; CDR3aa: CAWSGEGLINQPQHF